A selection of T cell receptor beta chains follows, all from one sample in a study of CD8 T cells in Susac syndrome. TCRdb re-analysed the immunoSEQ multiplex PCR reads in MiXCR, keeping a single row per CDR3 protein. Here the sample spans fewer than 150,000 distinct CDR3 sequences, approximately 93% being singletons. What was sequenced was CD8+ T cells from PBMCs. The receptors shown here come from a human donor in good health. Each CDR3 is given with its conserved first and last residue. Each record gives: V gene, J gene, D gene, clone size, CDR3 protein, CDR3 DNA. The D gene is left open where the match is weak. Clone size is not always given. Where it is, it says once, few, many or a class for expanded clones.

v_call: TRBV13
j_call: TRBJ2-1
d_call: TRBD2
clone_size: -
cdr3_aa: CASSYGPSGYNEQFF
cdr3_nt: TGTGCCAGCAGCTATGGGCCTAGCGGTTACAATGAGCAGTTCTTC

v_call: TRBV7-2
j_call: TRBJ2-7
d_call: -
clone_size: -
cdr3_aa: CASSSYGLPYSYEQYF
cdr3_nt: TGTGCCAGCAGCTCTTATGGGCTGCCTTACTCCTACGAGCAGTACTTC

v_call: TRBV13
j_call: TRBJ2-5
d_call: -
clone_size: -
cdr3_aa: CASRSDLQETQYF
cdr3_nt: TGTGCCAGCAGATCGGACCTCCAAGAGACCCAGTACTTC

v_call: TRBV25-1
j_call: TRBJ2-2
d_call: -
clone_size: once
cdr3_aa: CASSDGTGELFF
cdr3_nt: TGTGCCAGCAGTGATGGGACCGGGGAGCTGTTTTTT

v_call: TRBV4-3
j_call: TRBJ2-1
d_call: TRBD1
clone_size: -
cdr3_aa: CASSQVGQWGVDEQFF
cdr3_nt: TGCGCCAGCAGCCAAGTGGGACAGTGGGGTGTCGATGAGCAGTTCTTC

v_call: TRBV5-4
j_call: TRBJ1-1
d_call: -
clone_size: once
cdr3_aa: CASSLQGEAFF
cdr3_nt: TGTGCCAGCAGCTTGCAGGGTGAAGCTTTCTTT

v_call: TRBV12-3/TRBV12-4
j_call: TRBJ1-2
d_call: -
clone_size: -
cdr3_aa: CASSPPLVVNGYTF
cdr3_nt: TGTGCCAGCAGTCCCCCGCTGGTGGTGAATGGCTACACCTTC

v_call: TRBV18
j_call: TRBJ1-5
d_call: -
clone_size: -
cdr3_aa: CASSLEPRLDQPQHF
cdr3_nt: TGTGCCAGCTCACTGGAGCCCCGTCTGGATCAGCCCCAGCATTTT

v_call: TRBV27
j_call: TRBJ2-5
d_call: -
clone_size: -
cdr3_aa: CASSLLGHQETQYF
cdr3_nt: TGTGCCAGCAGTTTACTTGGACACCAAGAGACCCAGTACTTC

v_call: TRBV7-9
j_call: TRBJ2-1
d_call: TRBD2
clone_size: once
cdr3_aa: CASSPVAGSSYNEQFF
cdr3_nt: TGTGCCAGCAGCCCCGTAGCGGGGAGCTCCTACAATGAGCAGTTCTTC

v_call: TRBV6-1
j_call: TRBJ2-6
d_call: TRBD1
clone_size: -
cdr3_aa: CASSGDREISGANVLTF
cdr3_nt: TGTGCCAGCAGTGGGGACAGGGAGATATCTGGGGCCAACGTCCTGACTTTC

v_call: TRBV27
j_call: TRBJ2-7
d_call: -
clone_size: -
cdr3_aa: CASSLGRAYEQYF
cdr3_nt: TGTGCCAGCAGTTTGGGCAGGGCCTACGAGCAGTACTTC

v_call: TRBV13
j_call: TRBJ2-5
d_call: -
clone_size: -
cdr3_aa: CASSLETWGETQYF
cdr3_nt: TGTGCCAGCAGCTTAGAAACTTGGGGCGAGACCCAGTACTTC

v_call: TRBV20-1
j_call: TRBJ2-7
d_call: TRBD2
clone_size: -
cdr3_aa: CSASGLASHHSYEQYF
cdr3_nt: TGCAGTGCCTCCGGACTAGCGAGTCATCACTCCTACGAGCAGTACTTC

v_call: TRBV7-9
j_call: TRBJ2-5
d_call: TRBD1
clone_size: -
cdr3_aa: CASRTGEETQYF
cdr3_nt: TGTGCCAGCAGGACAGGGGAAGAGACCCAGTACTTC

v_call: TRBV20-1
j_call: TRBJ2-7
d_call: -
clone_size: -
cdr3_aa: CSARDARTIYEQYF
cdr3_nt: TGCAGTGCTAGAGATGCCCGGACAATATACGAGCAGTACTTC

v_call: TRBV11-2
j_call: TRBJ1-1
d_call: -
clone_size: -
cdr3_aa: CASSRGGNTEAFF
cdr3_nt: TGTGCCAGCAGCCGGGGGGGGAACACTGAAGCTTTCTTT

v_call: TRBV7-9
j_call: TRBJ2-7
d_call: TRBD2
clone_size: -
cdr3_aa: CASSLPAGVEQYF
cdr3_nt: TGTGCCAGCAGCTTACCAGCGGGAGTTGAGCAGTACTTC

v_call: TRBV5-1
j_call: TRBJ1-1
d_call: -
clone_size: -
cdr3_aa: CASSFDSDTEAFF
cdr3_nt: TGCGCCAGCAGCTTTGACAGTGACACTGAAGCTTTCTTT

v_call: TRBV3-1
j_call: TRBJ2-1
d_call: TRBD1
clone_size: -
cdr3_aa: CASSRTGAYNEQFF
cdr3_nt: TGTGCCAGCAGCCGTACAGGGGCATACAATGAGCAGTTCTTC

v_call: TRBV4-1
j_call: TRBJ2-4
d_call: -
clone_size: once
cdr3_aa: CASSQSAPVVENIQYF
cdr3_nt: TGCGCCAGCAGCCAGTCTGCCCCGGTTGTGGAAAACATTCAGTACTTC

v_call: TRBV28
j_call: TRBJ2-7
d_call: TRBD1
clone_size: -
cdr3_aa: CASSLGQQGAHEQYF
cdr3_nt: TGTGCCAGCAGTTTAGGACAGCAGGGGGCCCACGAGCAGTACTTC

v_call: TRBV30
j_call: TRBJ2-3
d_call: -
clone_size: -
cdr3_aa: CAWTRPEADTQYF
cdr3_nt: TGTGCCTGGACTAGACCGGAGGCAGATACGCAGTATTTT

v_call: TRBV20-1
j_call: TRBJ1-1
d_call: -
clone_size: -
cdr3_aa: CSARLTYWNTEAFF
cdr3_nt: TGCAGTGCTAGATTGACATATTGGAACACTGAAGCTTTCTTT

v_call: TRBV27
j_call: TRBJ1-2
d_call: -
clone_size: -
cdr3_aa: CASSSLGTLGGYTF
cdr3_nt: TGTGCCAGCAGTTCCCTAGGGACGCTCGGAGGCTACACCTTC

v_call: TRBV4-3
j_call: TRBJ2-5
d_call: -
clone_size: -
cdr3_aa: CASSQGLAAEETQYF
cdr3_nt: TGCGCCAGCAGCCAAGGGCTGGCGGCAGAAGAGACCCAGTACTTC

v_call: TRBV6-2/TRBV6-3
j_call: TRBJ2-5
d_call: -
clone_size: once
cdr3_aa: CASTSMGHETETQYF
cdr3_nt: TGTGCCAGCACCTCAATGGGACACGAAACGGAGACCCAGTACTTC

v_call: TRBV9
j_call: TRBJ2-2
d_call: -
clone_size: few
cdr3_aa: CASSRGGTGELFF
cdr3_nt: TGTGCCAGCAGTCGAGGGGGGACCGGGGAGCTGTTTTTT

v_call: TRBV7-2
j_call: TRBJ2-1
d_call: TRBD2
clone_size: once
cdr3_aa: CASSFPSGTGSEQFF
cdr3_nt: TGTGCCAGCAGCTTCCCTAGCGGGACGGGGAGTGAGCAGTTCTTC

v_call: TRBV7-9
j_call: TRBJ1-2
d_call: -
clone_size: -
cdr3_aa: CASSLVPHGLNYGYTF
cdr3_nt: TGTGCCAGCAGCTTAGTGCCGCACGGGCTTAACTATGGCTACACCTTC

v_call: TRBV27
j_call: TRBJ2-3
d_call: TRBD2
clone_size: -
cdr3_aa: CASSLMAGATDTQYF
cdr3_nt: TGTGCCAGCAGTTTAATGGCGGGAGCGACAGATACGCAGTATTTT

v_call: TRBV7-9
j_call: TRBJ2-7
d_call: TRBD2
clone_size: -
cdr3_aa: CASSLVSAGGFTYEQYF
cdr3_nt: TGTGCCAGCAGCTTAGTTTCGGCGGGAGGTTTTACCTACGAGCAGTACTTC

v_call: TRBV29-1
j_call: TRBJ1-2
d_call: TRBD1
clone_size: -
cdr3_aa: CSVWDSYGYTF
cdr3_nt: TGCAGCGTTTGGGACAGTTATGGCTACACCTTC

v_call: TRBV4-3
j_call: TRBJ1-2
d_call: -
clone_size: -
cdr3_aa: CASSQDPRQPGDGYTF
cdr3_nt: TGCGCCAGCAGCCAAGATCCCCGGCAACCCGGGGATGGCTACACCTTC

v_call: TRBV6-5
j_call: TRBJ2-6
d_call: -
clone_size: -
cdr3_aa: CASTPGSSGANVLTF
cdr3_nt: TGTGCCAGCACCCCGGGTTCCTCTGGGGCCAACGTCCTGACTTTC

v_call: TRBV29-1
j_call: TRBJ2-2
d_call: TRBD2
clone_size: -
cdr3_aa: CSVGTSGLGPGTGELFF
cdr3_nt: TGCAGCGTGGGGACTAGCGGGTTAGGCCCCGGCACCGGGGAGCTGTTTTTT

v_call: TRBV27
j_call: TRBJ2-1
d_call: -
clone_size: -
cdr3_aa: CASSFGPPNEQFF
cdr3_nt: TGTGCCAGCAGTTTCGGACCGCCCAATGAGCAGTTCTTC

v_call: TRBV29-1
j_call: TRBJ2-1
d_call: -
clone_size: -
cdr3_aa: CSVRDWLNNEQFF
cdr3_nt: TGCAGCGTGAGGGACTGGCTCAACAATGAGCAGTTCTTC

v_call: TRBV30
j_call: TRBJ2-2
d_call: -
clone_size: -
cdr3_aa: CAWNPYTGELFF
cdr3_nt: TGTGCCTGGAACCCATACACCGGGGAGCTGTTTTTT

v_call: TRBV27
j_call: TRBJ1-5
d_call: TRBD1
clone_size: -
cdr3_aa: CASSLLGQGSNQPQHF
cdr3_nt: TGTGCCAGCAGTTTATTGGGACAGGGGAGCAATCAGCCCCAGCATTTT

v_call: TRBV3-1
j_call: TRBJ1-1
d_call: -
clone_size: -
cdr3_aa: CASSQAPSGTEAFF
cdr3_nt: TGTGCCAGCAGCCAAGCCCCGTCGGGGACTGAAGCTTTCTTT

v_call: TRBV29-1
j_call: TRBJ2-7
d_call: -
clone_size: once
cdr3_aa: CSVPSATSYEQYF
cdr3_nt: TGCAGCGTTCCGTCGGCCACCTCCTACGAGCAGTACTTC

v_call: TRBV7-8
j_call: TRBJ1-1
d_call: -
clone_size: -
cdr3_aa: CASSLEDWNTEAFF
cdr3_nt: TGTGCCAGCAGCCTGGAAGACTGGAACACTGAAGCTTTCTTT

v_call: TRBV19
j_call: TRBJ2-1
d_call: TRBD2
clone_size: -
cdr3_aa: CASSPSGSPYNEQFF
cdr3_nt: TGTGCCAGTAGCCCTAGCGGGAGCCCCTACAATGAGCAGTTCTTC

v_call: TRBV29-1
j_call: TRBJ2-7
d_call: -
clone_size: -
cdr3_aa: CSVWNQREQYF
cdr3_nt: TGCAGCGTTTGGAATCAGAGGGAGCAGTACTTC

v_call: TRBV29-1
j_call: TRBJ2-2
d_call: -
clone_size: -
cdr3_aa: CTALGGSGELFF
cdr3_nt: TGCACCGCCCTGGGGGGTTCCGGGGAGCTGTTTTTT

v_call: TRBV5-1
j_call: TRBJ2-5
d_call: -
clone_size: -
cdr3_aa: CATREQQETQYF
cdr3_nt: TGCGCCACCCGGGAACAGCAAGAGACCCAGTACTTC

v_call: TRBV6-1
j_call: TRBJ2-7
d_call: TRBD2
clone_size: few
cdr3_aa: CASSLGLDYEQYF
cdr3_nt: TGTGCCAGCAGCCTCGGACTAGACTACGAGCAGTACTTC

v_call: TRBV5-1
j_call: TRBJ1-1
d_call: TRBD1
clone_size: -
cdr3_aa: CASSEYRDRGFAEAFF
cdr3_nt: TGCGCCAGCAGCGAATACCGGGACAGGGGGTTCGCTGAAGCTTTCTTT

v_call: TRBV9
j_call: TRBJ2-1
d_call: -
clone_size: -
cdr3_aa: CASSPPDRSYNEQFF
cdr3_nt: TGTGCCAGCAGCCCGCCCGACAGATCCTACAATGAGCAGTTCTTC

v_call: TRBV13
j_call: TRBJ2-1
d_call: TRBD2
clone_size: once
cdr3_aa: CASSLPRGLAGVSYNEQFF
cdr3_nt: TGTGCCAGCAGCTTACCTCGGGGACTAGCGGGCGTCTCCTACAATGAGCAGTTCTTC

v_call: TRBV5-4
j_call: TRBJ2-5
d_call: TRBD1
clone_size: -
cdr3_aa: CASSLFGQEQETQYF
cdr3_nt: TGTGCCAGCAGCTTGTTCGGACAGGAGCAAGAGACCCAGTACTTC

v_call: TRBV6-5
j_call: TRBJ2-1
d_call: -
clone_size: few
cdr3_aa: CASSPLASSYNEQFF
cdr3_nt: TGTGCCAGCAGTCCGCTAGCCAGCTCCTACAATGAGCAGTTCTTC

v_call: TRBV29-1
j_call: TRBJ2-5
d_call: -
clone_size: -
cdr3_aa: CSVNHLATHGETQYF
cdr3_nt: TGCAGCGTCAATCACCTAGCGACCCATGGGGAGACCCAGTACTTC

v_call: TRBV27
j_call: TRBJ2-7
d_call: -
clone_size: -
cdr3_aa: CASSRVRTTTDEQYF
cdr3_nt: TGTGCCAGCAGTCGCGTTAGGACAACGACCGACGAGCAGTACTTC